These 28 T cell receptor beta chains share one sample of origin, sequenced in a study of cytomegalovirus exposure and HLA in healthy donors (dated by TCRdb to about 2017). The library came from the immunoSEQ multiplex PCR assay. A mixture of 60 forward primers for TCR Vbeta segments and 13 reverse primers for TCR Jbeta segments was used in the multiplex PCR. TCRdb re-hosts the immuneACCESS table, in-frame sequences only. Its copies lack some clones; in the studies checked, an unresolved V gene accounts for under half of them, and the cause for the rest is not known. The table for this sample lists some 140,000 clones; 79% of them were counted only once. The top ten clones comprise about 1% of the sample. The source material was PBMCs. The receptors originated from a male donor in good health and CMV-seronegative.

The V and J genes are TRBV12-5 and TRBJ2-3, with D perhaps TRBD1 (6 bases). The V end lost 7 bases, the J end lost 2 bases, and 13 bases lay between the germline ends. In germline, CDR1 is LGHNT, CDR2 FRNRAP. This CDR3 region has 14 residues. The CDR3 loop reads CASARDTSTDTQYF. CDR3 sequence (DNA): TGTGCTAGTGCCCGGGACACCTCCACAGATACGCAGTATTTT.

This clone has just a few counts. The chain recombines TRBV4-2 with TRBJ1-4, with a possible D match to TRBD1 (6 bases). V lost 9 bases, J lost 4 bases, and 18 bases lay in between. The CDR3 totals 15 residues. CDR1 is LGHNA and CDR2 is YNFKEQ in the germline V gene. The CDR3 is CASGQGDTINEKLFF. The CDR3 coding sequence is TGTGCCAGTGGACAAGGGGACACCATTAATGAAAAACTGTTTTTT.

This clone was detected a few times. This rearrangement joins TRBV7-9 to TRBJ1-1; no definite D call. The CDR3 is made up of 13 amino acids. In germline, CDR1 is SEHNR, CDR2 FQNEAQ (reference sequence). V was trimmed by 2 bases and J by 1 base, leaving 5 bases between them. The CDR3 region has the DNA TGTGCCAGCAGCTTACAGAAGAACACTGAAGCTTTCTTT. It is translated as CASSLQKNTEAFF.

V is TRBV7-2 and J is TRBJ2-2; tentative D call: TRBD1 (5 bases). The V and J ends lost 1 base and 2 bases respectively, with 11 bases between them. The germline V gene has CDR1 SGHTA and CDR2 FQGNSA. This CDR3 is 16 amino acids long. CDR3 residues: CASSLVPGPNTGELFF. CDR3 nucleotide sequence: TGTGCCAGCAGCTTAGTCCCAGGGCCTAACACCGGGGAGCTGTTTTTT.

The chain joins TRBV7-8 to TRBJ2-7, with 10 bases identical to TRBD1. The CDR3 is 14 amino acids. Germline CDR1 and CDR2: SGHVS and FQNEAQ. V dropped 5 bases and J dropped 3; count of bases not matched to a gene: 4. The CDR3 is CASSPGQGGYEQYF. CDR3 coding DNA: TGTGCCAGCAGCCCTGGACAGGGGGGCTACGAGCAGTACTTC.

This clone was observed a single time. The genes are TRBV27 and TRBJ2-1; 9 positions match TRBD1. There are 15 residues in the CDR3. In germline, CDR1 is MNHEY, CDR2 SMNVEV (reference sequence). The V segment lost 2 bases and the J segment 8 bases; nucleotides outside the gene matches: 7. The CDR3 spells CASSLVGTGIHEQFF. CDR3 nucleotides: TGTGCCAGCAGTTTAGTAGGGACAGGGATCCATGAGCAGTTCTTC.

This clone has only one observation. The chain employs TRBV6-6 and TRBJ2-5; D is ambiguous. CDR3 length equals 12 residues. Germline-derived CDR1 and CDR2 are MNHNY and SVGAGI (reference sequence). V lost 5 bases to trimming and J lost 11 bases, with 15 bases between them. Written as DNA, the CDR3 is TGTGCCAGCAGTGCGGCGTCCTTGGAGCAGTACTTC. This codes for CASSAASLEQYF.

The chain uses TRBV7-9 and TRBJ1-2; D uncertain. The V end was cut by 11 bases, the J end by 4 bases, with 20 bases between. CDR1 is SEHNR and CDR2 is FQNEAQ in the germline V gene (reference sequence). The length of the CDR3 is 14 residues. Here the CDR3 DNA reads TGTGCCTCAGCAGGAGGGAATTATGTCTATGGCTACACCTTC. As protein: CASAGGNYVYGYTF.

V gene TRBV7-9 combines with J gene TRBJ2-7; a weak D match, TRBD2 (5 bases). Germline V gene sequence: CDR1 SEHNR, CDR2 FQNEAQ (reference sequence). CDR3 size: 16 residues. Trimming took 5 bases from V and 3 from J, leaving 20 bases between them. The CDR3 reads CASSLEVGEWSYEQYF. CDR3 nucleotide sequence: TGTGCCAGCAGCCTCGAGGTCGGGGAGTGGAGCTACGAGCAGTACTTC.

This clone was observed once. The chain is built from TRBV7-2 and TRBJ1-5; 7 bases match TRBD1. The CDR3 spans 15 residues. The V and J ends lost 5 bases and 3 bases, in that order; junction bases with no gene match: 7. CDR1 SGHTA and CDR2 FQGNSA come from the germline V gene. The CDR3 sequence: CASSKGQSYNQPQHF. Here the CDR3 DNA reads TGTGCCAGCAGCAAGGGACAGAGTTACAATCAGCCCCAGCATTTT. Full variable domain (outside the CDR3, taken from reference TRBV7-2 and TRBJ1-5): GAGVSQSPSNKVTEKGKDVELRCDPISGHTALYWYRQSLGQGLEFLIYFQGNSAPDKSGLPSDRFSAERTGGSVSTLTIQRTQQEDSAVYLCASSKGQSYNQPQHFGDGTRLSIL.

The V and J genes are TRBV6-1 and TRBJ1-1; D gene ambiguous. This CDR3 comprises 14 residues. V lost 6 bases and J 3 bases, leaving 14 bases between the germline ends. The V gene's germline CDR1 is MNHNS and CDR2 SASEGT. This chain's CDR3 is CASRRYRGDTEAFF. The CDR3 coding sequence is TGTGCCAGCAGGAGATACCGGGGAGACACTGAAGCTTTCTTT.

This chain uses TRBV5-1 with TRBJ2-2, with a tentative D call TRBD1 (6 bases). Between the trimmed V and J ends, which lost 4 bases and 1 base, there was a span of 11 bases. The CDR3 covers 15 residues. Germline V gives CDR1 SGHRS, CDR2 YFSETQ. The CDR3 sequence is CASSPDSLNTGELFF. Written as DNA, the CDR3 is TGCGCCAGCAGCCCGGACAGTTTGAACACCGGGGAGCTGTTTTTT. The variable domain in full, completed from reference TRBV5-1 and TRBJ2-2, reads KAGVTQTPRYLIKTRGQQVTLSCSPISGHRSVSWYQQTPGQGLQFLFEYFSETQRNKGNFPGRFSGRQFSNSRSEMNVSTLELGDSALYLCASSPDSLNTGELFFGEGSRLTVL.

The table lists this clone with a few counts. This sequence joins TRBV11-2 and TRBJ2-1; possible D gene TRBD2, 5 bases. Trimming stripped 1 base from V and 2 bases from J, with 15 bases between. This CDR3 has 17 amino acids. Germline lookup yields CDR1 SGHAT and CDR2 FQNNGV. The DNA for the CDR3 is TGTGCCAGCAGCTTAGGAGGGCCCCTAGAGACCTACAATGAGCAGTTCTTC. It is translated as CASSLGGPLETYNEQFF.

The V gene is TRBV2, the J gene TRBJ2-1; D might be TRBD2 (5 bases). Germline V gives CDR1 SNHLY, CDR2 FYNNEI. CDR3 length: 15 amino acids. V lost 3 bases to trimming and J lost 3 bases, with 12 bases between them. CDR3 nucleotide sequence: TGTGCCAGCAGTGAGGTCCTAGCCGGCTACAATGAGCAGTTCTTC. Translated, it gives CASSEVLAGYNEQFF.

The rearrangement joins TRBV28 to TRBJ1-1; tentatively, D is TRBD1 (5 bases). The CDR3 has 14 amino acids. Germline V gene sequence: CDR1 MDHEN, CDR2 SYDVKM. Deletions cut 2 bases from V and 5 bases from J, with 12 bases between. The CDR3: CASSLGAGRTEAFF. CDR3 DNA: TGTGCCAGCAGTTTAGGGGCAGGGAGGACTGAAGCTTTCTTT.

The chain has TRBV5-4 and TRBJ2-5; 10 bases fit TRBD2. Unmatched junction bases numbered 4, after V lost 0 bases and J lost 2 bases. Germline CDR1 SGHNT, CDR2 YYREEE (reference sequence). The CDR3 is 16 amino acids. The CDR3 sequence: CASSLGLAGAQETQYF. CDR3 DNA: TGTGCCAGCAGCTTGGGGCTAGCGGGGGCACAAGAGACCCAGTACTTC.

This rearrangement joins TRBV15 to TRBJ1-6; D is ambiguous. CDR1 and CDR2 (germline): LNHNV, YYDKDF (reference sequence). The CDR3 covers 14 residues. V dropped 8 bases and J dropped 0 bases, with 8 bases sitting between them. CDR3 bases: TGTGCCACCTCTGGGCTCTCCTATAATTCACCCCTCCACTTT. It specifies CATSGLSYNSPLHF.

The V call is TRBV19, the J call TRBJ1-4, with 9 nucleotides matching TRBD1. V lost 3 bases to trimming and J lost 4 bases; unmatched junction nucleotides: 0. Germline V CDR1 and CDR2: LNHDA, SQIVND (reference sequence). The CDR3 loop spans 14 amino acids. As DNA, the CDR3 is TGTGCCAGTAGTATGACAGGGGGTAATGAAAAACTGTTTTTT. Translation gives CASSMTGGNEKLFF.

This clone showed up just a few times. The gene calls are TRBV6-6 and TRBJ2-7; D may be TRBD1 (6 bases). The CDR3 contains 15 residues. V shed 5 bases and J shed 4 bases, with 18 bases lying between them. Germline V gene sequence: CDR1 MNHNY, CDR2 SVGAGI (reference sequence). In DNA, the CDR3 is TGTGCCAGCAGTCTGCGTTCCAGGGGATCTTACGAGCAGTACTTC. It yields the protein CASSLRSRGSYEQYF.

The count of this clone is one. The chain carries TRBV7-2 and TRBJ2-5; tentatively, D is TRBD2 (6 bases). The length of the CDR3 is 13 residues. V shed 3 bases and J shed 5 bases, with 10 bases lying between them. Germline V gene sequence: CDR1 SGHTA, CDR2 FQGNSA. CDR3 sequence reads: CASSFGGRETQYF. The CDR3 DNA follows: TGTGCCAGCAGCTTTGGAGGGCGGGAGACCCAGTACTTC. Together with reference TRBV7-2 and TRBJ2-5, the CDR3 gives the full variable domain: GAGVSQSPSNKVTEKGKDVELRCDPISGHTALYWYRQSLGQGLEFLIYFQGNSAPDKSGLPSDRFSAERTGGSVSTLTIQRTQQEDSAVYLCASSFGGRETQYFGPGTRLLVL.

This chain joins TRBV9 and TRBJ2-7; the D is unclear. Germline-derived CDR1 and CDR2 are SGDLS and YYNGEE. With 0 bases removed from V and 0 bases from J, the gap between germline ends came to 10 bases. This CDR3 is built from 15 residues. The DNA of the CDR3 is TGTGCCAGCAGCGTAGCTGGGCTACCCTCCTACGAGCAGTACTTC. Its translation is CASSVAGLPSYEQYF.

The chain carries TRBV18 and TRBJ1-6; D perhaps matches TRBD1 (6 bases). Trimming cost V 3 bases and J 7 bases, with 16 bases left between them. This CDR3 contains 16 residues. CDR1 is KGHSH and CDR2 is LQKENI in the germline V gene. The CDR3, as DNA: TGTGCCAGCTCACCGACTATAGCAGGGGAGAATTCACCCCTCCACTTT. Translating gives CASSPTIAGENSPLHF.

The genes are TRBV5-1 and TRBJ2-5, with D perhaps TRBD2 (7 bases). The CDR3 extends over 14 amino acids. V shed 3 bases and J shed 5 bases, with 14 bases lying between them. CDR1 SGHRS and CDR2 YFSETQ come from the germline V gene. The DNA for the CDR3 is TGCGCCAGCAGCTCCACGGGGGGCCAGGAGACCCAGTACTTC. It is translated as CASSSTGGQETQYF.

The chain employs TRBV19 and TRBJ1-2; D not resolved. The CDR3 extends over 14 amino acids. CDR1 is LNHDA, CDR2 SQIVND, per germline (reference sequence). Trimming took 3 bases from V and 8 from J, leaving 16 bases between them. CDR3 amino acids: CASSIGRDRGGYTF. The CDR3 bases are TGTGCCAGTAGTATCGGGAGGGATAGAGGGGGCTACACCTTC.

The CDR3 spells CARGGGDTQYF. In DNA form, the CDR3 reads TGTGCCCGCGGAGGGGGCGATACGCAGTATTTT. The chain is built from TRBV30 and TRBJ2-3; TRBD1 might be the D (7 bases). Between the trimmed V and J ends, which lost 8 bases and 6 bases, there was a span of 12 bases. Germline V CDR1 and CDR2: GTSNPN, SVGIG (reference sequence). The CDR3 runs to 11 residues. Supplemented by reference TRBV30 and TRBJ2-3, the full variable domain reads SQTIHQWPATLVQPVGSPLSLECTVEGTSNPNLYWYRQAAGRGLQLLFYSVGIGQISSEVPQNLSASRPQDRQFILSSKKLLLSDSGFYLCARGGGDTQYFGPGTRLTVL.

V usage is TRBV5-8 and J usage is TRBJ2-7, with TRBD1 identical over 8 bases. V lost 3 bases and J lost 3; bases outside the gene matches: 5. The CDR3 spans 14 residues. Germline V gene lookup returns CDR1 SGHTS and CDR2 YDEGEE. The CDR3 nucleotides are TGTGCCAGCAGCTGGCAGGGGGCCTACTACGAGCAGTACTTC. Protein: CASSWQGAYYEQYF.

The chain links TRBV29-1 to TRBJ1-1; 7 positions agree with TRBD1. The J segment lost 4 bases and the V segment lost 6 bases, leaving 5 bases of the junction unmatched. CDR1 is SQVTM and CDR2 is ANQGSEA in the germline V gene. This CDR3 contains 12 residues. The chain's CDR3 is CSVRGTATEAFF. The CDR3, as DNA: TGCAGCGTGCGCGGGACAGCCACTGAAGCTTTCTTT.

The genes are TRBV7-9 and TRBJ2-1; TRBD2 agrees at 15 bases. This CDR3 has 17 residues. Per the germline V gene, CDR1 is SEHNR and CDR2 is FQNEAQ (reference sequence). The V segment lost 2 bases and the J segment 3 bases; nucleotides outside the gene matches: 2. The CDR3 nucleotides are TGTGCCAGCAGCTTAAGGACTAGCGGGGGGGGCTACAATGAGCAGTTCTTC. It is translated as CASSLRTSGGGYNEQFF.